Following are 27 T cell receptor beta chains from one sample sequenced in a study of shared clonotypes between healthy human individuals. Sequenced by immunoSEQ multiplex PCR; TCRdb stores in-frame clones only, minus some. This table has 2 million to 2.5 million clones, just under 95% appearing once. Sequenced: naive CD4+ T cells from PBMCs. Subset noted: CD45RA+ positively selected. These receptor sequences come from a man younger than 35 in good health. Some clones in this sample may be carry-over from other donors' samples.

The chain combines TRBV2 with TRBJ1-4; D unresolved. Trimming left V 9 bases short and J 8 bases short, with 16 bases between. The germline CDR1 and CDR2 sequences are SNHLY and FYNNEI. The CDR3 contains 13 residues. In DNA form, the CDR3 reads TGTGCCAGTGGGGAGGCCCTAGGGGAAAAACTGTTTTTT. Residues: CASGEALGEKLFF. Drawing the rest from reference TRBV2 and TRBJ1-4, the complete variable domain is EPEVTQTPSHQVTQMGQEVILRCVPISNHLYFYWYRQILGQKVEFLVSFYNNEISEKSEIFDDQFSVERPDGSNFTLKIRSTKLEDSAMYFCASGEALGEKLFFGSGTQLSVL.

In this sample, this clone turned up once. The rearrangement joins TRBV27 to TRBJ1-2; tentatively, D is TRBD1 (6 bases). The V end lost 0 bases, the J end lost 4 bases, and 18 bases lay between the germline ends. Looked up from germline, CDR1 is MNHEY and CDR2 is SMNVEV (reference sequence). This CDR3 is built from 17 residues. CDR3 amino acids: CASSLSVRGQGIYGYTF. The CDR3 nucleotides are TGTGCCAGCAGTTTATCTGTCAGGGGCCAGGGTATCTATGGCTACACCTTC.

The CDR3 spells CASSRYPGELFF. The CDR3, as DNA: TGTGCCAGCAGCCGCTACCCCGGGGAGCTGTTTTTT. The chain combines TRBV7-3 with TRBJ2-2, with D hard to call. This CDR3 contains 12 residues. The germline CDR1 and CDR2 sequences are SGHTA and FQGTGA. Trimming left V 5 bases short and J 6 bases short, with 7 bases between.

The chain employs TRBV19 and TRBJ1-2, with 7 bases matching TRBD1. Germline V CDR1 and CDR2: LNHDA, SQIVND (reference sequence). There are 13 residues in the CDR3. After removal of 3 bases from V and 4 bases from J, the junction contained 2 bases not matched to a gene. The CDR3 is CASSMAGGYGYTF. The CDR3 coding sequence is TGTGCCAGTAGTATGGCAGGGGGCTATGGCTACACCTTC.

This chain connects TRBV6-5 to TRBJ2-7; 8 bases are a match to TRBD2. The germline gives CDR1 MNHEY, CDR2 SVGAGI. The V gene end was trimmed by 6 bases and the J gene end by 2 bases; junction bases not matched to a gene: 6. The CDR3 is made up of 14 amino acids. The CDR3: CASRRAGAPYEQYF. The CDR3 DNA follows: TGTGCCAGCAGACGAGCGGGAGCCCCCTACGAGCAGTACTTC.

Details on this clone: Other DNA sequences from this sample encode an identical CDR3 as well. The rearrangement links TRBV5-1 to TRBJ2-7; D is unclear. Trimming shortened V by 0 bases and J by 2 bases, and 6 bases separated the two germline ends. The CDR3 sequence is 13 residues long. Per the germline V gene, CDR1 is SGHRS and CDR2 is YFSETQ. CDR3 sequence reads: CASSLGVPYEQYF. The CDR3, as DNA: TGCGCCAGCAGCTTGGGTGTTCCCTACGAGCAGTACTTC.

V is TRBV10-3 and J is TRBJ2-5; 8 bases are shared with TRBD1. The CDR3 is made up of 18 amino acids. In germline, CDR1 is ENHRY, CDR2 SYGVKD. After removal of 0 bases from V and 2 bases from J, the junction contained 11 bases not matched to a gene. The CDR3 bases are TGTGCCATCAGTGAGTCGAACTTGGGACAGGCGTATCAAGAGACCCAGTACTTC. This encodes CAISESNLGQAYQETQYF.

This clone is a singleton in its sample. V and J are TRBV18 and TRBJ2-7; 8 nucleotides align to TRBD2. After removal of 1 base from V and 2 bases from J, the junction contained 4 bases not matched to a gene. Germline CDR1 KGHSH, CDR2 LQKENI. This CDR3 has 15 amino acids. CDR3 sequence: CASSPLSGSPYEQYF. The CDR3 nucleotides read TGTGCCAGCTCACCACTCAGCGGGAGCCCCTACGAGCAGTACTTC.

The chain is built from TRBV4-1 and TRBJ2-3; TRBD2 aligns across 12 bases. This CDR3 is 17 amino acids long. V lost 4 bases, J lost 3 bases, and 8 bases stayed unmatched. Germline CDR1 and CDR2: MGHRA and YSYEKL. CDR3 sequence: CASSPSRTSGITDTQYF. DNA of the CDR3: TGCGCCAGCAGCCCATCCCGGACTAGCGGGATAACAGATACGCAGTATTTT.

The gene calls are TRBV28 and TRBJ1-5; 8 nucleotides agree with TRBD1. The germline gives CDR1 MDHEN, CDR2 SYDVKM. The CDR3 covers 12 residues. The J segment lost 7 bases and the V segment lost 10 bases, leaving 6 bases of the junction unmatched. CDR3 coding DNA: TGTGCCACCAACAGGGGGACCCAGCCCCAGCATTTT. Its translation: CATNRGTQPQHF.

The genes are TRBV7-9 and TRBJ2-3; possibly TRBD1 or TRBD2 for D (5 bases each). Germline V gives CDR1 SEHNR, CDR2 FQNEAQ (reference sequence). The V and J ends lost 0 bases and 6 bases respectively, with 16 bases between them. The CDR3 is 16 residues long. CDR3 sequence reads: CASSLARWDPWDTQYF. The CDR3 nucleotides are TGTGCCAGCAGCTTAGCGCGGTGGGACCCATGGGATACGCAGTATTTT.

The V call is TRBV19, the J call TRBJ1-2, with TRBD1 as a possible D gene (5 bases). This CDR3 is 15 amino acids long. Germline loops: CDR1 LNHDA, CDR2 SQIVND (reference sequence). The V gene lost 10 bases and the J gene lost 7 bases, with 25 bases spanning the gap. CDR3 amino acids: CATRPAGASAGGYTF. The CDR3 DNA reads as TGTGCCACGCGCCCGGCCGGGGCTTCTGCGGGTGGCTACACCTTC. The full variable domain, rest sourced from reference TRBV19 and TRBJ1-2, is DGGITQSPKYLFRKEGQNVTLSCEQNLNHDAMYWYRQDPGQGLRLIYYSQIVNDFQKGDIAEGYSVSREKKESFPLTVTSAQKNPTAFYLCATRPAGASAGGYTFGSGTRLTVV.

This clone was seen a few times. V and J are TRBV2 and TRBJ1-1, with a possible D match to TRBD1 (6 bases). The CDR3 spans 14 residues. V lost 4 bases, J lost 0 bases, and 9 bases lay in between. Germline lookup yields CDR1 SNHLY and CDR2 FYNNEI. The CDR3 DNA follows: TGTGCCAGCAGTGGTAACAGGGTGAACACTGAAGCTTTCTTT. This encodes CASSGNRVNTEAFF.

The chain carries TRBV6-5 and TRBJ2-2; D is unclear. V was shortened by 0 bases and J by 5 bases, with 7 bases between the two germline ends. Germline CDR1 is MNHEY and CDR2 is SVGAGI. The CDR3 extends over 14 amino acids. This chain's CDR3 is CASSYSLRTGELFF. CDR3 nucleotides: TGTGCCAGCAGTTACTCGCTACGGACCGGGGAGCTGTTTTTT.

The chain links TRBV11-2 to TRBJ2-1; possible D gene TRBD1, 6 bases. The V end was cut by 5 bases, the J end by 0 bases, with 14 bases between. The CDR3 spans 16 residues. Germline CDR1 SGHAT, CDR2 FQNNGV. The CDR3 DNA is TGTGCCAGCAGCACCATCAGGGGTGACTCCTACAATGAGCAGTTCTTC. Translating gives CASSTIRGDSYNEQFF.

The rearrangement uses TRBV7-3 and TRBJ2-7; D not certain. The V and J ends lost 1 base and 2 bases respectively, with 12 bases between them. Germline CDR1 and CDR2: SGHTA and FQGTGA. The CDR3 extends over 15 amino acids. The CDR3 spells CASSLIPGPAYEQYF. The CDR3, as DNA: TGTGCCAGCAGCTTAATCCCTGGACCCGCCTACGAGCAGTACTTC.

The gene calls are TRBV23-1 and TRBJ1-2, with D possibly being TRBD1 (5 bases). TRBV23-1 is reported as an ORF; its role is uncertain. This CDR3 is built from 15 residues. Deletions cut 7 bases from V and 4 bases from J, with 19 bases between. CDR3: CASTHLLQDSYGYTF. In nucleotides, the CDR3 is TGCGCCAGCACCCACCTTCTACAGGATTCCTATGGCTACACCTTC.

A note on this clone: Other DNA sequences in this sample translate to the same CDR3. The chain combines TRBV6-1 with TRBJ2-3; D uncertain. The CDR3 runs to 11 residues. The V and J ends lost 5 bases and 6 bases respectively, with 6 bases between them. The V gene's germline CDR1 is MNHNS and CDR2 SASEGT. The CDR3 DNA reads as TGTGCCAGCAGTCGGTCGGATACGCAGTATTTT. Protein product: CASSRSDTQYF.

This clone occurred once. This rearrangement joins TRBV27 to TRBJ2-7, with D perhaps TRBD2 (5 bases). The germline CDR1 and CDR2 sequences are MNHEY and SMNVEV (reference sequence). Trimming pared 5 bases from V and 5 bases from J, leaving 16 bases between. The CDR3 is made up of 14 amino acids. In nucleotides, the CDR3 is TGTGCCAGCAGTATACGACTGGAGCGGAACGAGCAGTACTTC. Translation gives CASSIRLERNEQYF.

The CDR3 DNA is TGTGCCATCAATGGGGGACAGCCCAACGTCCTGACTTTC. Protein product: CAINGGQPNVLTF. The rearrangement joins TRBV10-3 to TRBJ2-6, with 7 bases fitting TRBD1. There are 13 residues in the CDR3. V shed 7 bases, J shed 8 bases, and the junction held 5 bases outside the gene matches. Looked up from germline, CDR1 is ENHRY and CDR2 is SYGVKD.

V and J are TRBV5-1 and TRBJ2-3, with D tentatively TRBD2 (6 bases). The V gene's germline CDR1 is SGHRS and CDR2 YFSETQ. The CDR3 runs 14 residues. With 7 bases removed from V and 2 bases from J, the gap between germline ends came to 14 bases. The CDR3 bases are TGCGCCAGCGGCCGGGACTCTAACACAGATACGCAGTATTTT. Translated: CASGRDSNTDTQYF.

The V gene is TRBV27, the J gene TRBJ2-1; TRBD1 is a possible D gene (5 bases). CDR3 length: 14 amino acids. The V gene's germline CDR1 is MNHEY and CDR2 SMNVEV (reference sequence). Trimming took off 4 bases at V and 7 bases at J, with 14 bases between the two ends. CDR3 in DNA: TGTGCCAGCAGTTCCCGGACAAACGGTAATGAGCAGTTCTTC. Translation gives CASSSRTNGNEQFF.

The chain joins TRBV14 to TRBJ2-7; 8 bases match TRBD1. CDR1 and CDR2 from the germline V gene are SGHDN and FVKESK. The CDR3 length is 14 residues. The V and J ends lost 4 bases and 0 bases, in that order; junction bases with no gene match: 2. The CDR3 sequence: CASSRGQGSYEQYF. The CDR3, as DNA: TGTGCCAGCAGCCGCGGACAGGGCTCCTACGAGCAGTACTTC.

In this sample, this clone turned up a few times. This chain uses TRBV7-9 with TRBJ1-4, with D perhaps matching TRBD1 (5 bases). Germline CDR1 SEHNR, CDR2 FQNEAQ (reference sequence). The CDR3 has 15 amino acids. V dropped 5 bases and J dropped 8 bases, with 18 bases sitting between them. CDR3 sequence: CASSPLQATQEKLFF. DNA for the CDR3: TGTGCCAGCAGCCCTTTACAGGCCACCCAGGAAAAACTGTTTTTT.

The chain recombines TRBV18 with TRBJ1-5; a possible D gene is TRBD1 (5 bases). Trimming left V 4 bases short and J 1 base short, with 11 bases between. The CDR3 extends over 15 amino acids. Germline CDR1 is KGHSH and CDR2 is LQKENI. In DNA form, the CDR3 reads TGTGCCAGCTCACTGGGGCTTGGGAGCAATCAGCCCCAGCATTTT. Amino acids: CASSLGLGSNQPQHF. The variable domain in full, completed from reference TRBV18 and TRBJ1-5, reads NAGVMQNPRHLVRRRGQEARLRCSPMKGHSHVYWYRQLPEEGLKFMVYLQKENIIDESGMPKERFSAEFPKEGPSILRIQQVVRGDSAAYFCASSLGLGSNQPQHFGDGTRLSIL.

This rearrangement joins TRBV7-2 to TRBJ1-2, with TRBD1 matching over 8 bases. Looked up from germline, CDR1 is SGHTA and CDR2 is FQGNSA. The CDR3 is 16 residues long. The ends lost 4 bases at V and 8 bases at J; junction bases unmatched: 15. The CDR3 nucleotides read TGTGCCAGCAGCTCAGCACATGGGACAGGTGGGGTAGGCTACACCTTC. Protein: CASSSAHGTGGVGYTF. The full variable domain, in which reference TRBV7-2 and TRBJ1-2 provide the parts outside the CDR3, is GAGVSQSPSNKVTEKGKDVELRCDPISGHTALYWYRQSLGQGLEFLIYFQGNSAPDKSGLPSDRFSAERTGGSVSTLTIQRTQQEDSAVYLCASSSAHGTGGVGYTFGSGTRLTVV.

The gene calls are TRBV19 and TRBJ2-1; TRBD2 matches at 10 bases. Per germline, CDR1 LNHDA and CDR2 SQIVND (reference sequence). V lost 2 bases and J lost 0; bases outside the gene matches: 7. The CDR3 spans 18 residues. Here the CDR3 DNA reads TGTGCCAGTAGTATAAGACTAGCGGGCTCGCCCTCCTACAATGAGCAGTTCTTC. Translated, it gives CASSIRLAGSPSYNEQFF. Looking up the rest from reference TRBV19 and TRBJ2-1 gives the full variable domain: DGGITQSPKYLFRKEGQNVTLSCEQNLNHDAMYWYRQDPGQGLRLIYYSQIVNDFQKGDIAEGYSVSREKKESFPLTVTSAQKNPTAFYLCASSIRLAGSPSYNEQFFGPGTRLTVL.